This T cell receptor (beta chain) was sequenced during a study of human T cells and chemical hapten exposure (dated by TCRdb to the early 2020s). General notes on the study: For sensitization, 2% DPC in acetone was applied to a 2 cm by 2 cm area of upper inner arm skin. Weekly therapeutic DPC doses were additionally applied to the scalp of patients throughout the roughly 25-week study period. Patch tests used Finn chambers with 0.01% DPC on the upper back, scored after 6 days by International Contact Dermatitis Research Group standards. Most of the patients in the cohort were female, and the cohort covered alopecia areata with under or over 50% scalp involvement, alopecia totalis and alopecia universalis. Libraries were combined into a pool for sequencing, and differences in TCR yield between samples came mainly from small differences in library volumes within the pool. This study followed changes in the peripheral blood TCR repertoire in vivo during primary and secondary sensitization of alopecia patients to the hapten diphenylcyclopropenone (DPC). Patient blood was sampled pre-sensitization (week 0) and at 2, 6 and about 24 weeks after DPC sensitization. Roughly 30 alopecia patients provided blood for TCR sequencing at one to four time points (pre-sensitization, 2, 6 and 24 weeks). The study at large found these results: Alopecia, a presumed autoimmune disease, was present in all patients, so the immune response of the patients might differ from that of healthy individuals. After repeated subsampling, the strength of the expansion versus patch-test correlation and the threshold at which it became significant changed. No change with DPC sensitization was found in the number of TCRs above 1 in 1000 frequency, and no evidence of global repertoire structure alterations was found. Compared with pre-sensitization or healthy control sets, expanded TCRs formed significantly more large CDR3 similarity clusters, which is consistent with antigen-driven responses. Patch test score correlated positively with the number of PT1 expanded TCRs, reaching significance at thresholds 8, 16 and 32 but not at 4.

This clonotype has a handful of counts. The antigen it binds to is not known. No quality values exist for individual bases; no much larger clone is one base distant. Counted from cysteine to phenylalanine, this CDR3 has 15 amino acids. The kept DNA is CDR3 alone, 45 bases in frame from the first base. Reading the germline V gene gives CDR1 ENHRY and CDR2 SYGVKD. Ends trimmed: V by 3 bases, J by 1 base; bases unmatched to a gene: 2. According to the study, the label for this sample's time point signals: patch test 1, 2 weeks after DPC sensitization. In light of the paper, this sample's treatment or condition label describes: therapeutic diphenylcyclopropenone sensitization with weekly scalp DPC. Blood at each patch-test visit was drawn before the patch test was applied. Patients were eligible if aged 18 to 70, diagnosed with alopecia and judged suitable for DPC therapy, and pregnant patients were excluded. Total RNA was extracted from unfractionated whole blood that had been collected in Tempus Blood RNA tubes.

Receptor amplification or capture employed RACE. Instrument used: NextSeq 500. During library preparation, unique molecular identifiers were attached to individual cDNA molecules so that TCRs could be counted in a quantitative, reproducible way. From each blood RNA sample, both TCR alpha and TCR beta chains were sequenced. In the original analysis: The median number of TCRs per sample was around 100,000, ranging from 23,224 to 690,600. The Decombinator software suite was used to annotate V, J and CDR3 in the TCR reads. To make PS versus PT1 abundance plots, every sample was subsampled to the same number of TCRs (28,000). TCRs were defined as expanded if absent before sensitization and observed at least eight times at the 2-week time point. Starting from the raw public reads, TCRdb applied fastp trimming at Q25, assembled clones with MiXCR and retained in-frame beta chains. Rows are unified per CDR3 protein, each entry keeping the most common DNA and genes. TCRdb, not the original authors, processed these V and J calls. This sample is represented by under 450,000 distinct CDR3 sequences; about 4.4% of them were singletons. Clones ranked in the top ten supply about 2.1% of the sample.

The TCR originated in a woman between 50 and 59 years old with alopecia areata. Some clones in this sample may be carry-over from other donors' samples. The V gene is TRBV10-3 and the J gene is TRBJ2-5; the central 10 bases match TRBD1. Specimen: whole blood, collected in connection with sensitization to the hapten diphenylcyclopropenone (DPC). The DNA sequence is as follows: TGTGCCATCAGTGATGGGACAGGGGCCCAAGAGACCCAGTACTTC. Translation gives CAISDGTGAQETQYF.